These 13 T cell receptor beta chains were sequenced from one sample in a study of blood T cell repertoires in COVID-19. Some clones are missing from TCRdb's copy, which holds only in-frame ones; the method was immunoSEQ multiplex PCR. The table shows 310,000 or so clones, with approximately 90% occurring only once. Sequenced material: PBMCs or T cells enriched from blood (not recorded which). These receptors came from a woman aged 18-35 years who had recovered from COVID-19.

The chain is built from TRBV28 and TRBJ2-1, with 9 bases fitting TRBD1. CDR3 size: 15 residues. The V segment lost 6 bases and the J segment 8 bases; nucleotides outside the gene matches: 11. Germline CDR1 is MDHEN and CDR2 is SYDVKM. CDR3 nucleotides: TGTGCCAGCAGCCTCGGACAGGGGACCTCGGATGAGCAGTTCTTC. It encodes CASSLGQGTSDEQFF.

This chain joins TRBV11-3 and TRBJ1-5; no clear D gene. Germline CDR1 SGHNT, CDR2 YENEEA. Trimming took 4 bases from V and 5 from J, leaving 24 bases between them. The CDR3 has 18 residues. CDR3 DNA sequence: TGTGCCAGCAGCTCCGCCGAGGCATGGGTGGCCCTTTATCAGCCCCAGCATTTT. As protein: CASSSAEAWVALYQPQHF.

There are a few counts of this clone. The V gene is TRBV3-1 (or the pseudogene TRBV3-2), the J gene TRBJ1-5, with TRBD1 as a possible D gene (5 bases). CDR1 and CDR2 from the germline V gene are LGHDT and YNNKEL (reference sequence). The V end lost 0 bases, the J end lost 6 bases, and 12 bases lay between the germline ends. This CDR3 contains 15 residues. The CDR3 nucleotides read TGTGCCAGCAGCCAAGAGCCAGGGAAGGGTCAGCCCCAGCATTTT. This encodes CASSQEPGKGQPQHF.

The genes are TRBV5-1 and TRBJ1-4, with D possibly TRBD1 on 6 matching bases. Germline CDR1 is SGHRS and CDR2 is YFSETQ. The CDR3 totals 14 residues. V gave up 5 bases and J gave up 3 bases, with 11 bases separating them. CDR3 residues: CASSRGAANEKLFF. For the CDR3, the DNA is TGCGCCAGCAGTCGGGGGGCAGCTAATGAAAAACTGTTTTTT. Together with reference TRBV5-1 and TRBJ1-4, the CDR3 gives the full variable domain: KAGVTQTPRYLIKTRGQQVTLSCSPISGHRSVSWYQQTPGQGLQFLFEYFSETQRNKGNFPGRFSGRQFSNSRSEMNVSTLELGDSALYLCASSRGAANEKLFFGSGTQLSVL.

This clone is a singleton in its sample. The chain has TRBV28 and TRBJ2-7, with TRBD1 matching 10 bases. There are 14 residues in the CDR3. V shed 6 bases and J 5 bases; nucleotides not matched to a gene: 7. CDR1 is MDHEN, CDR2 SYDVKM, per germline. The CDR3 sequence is CASSLPGQGNEQYF. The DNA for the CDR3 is TGTGCCAGCAGCCTCCCGGGACAGGGGAACGAGCAGTACTTC.

The CDR3 DNA reads as TGTGCCAGCAGCCCCCGGGGGTACCAAGAGACCCAGTACTTC. This translates into CASSPRGYQETQYF. J is TRBJ2-5 and V is TRBV7-2; perhaps TRBD2 as D (6 bases). Deletions cut 5 bases from V and 0 bases from J, with 10 bases between. CDR3 length equals 14 residues. CDR1 and CDR2 from the germline V gene are SGHTA and FQGNSA.

The CDR3 loop is CASSRGQGLVAFF. The CDR3, as DNA: TGCGCCAGCAGCCGAGGACAGGGGTTGGTCGCTTTCTTT. The V call is TRBV4-3, the J call TRBJ1-1; 9 bases fit TRBD1. This CDR3 has 13 residues. Germline V gene lookup returns CDR1 LGHNA and CDR2 YSLEER. The V gene end was trimmed by 4 bases and the J gene end by 11 bases; junction bases not matched to a gene: 8.

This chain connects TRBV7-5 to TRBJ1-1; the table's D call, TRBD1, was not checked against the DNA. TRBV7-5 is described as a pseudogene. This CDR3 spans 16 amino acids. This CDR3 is CVRSLAQVSMNTEAFF. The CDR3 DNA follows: TGTGTCAGAAGCTTAGCTCAGGTTTCTATGAACACTGAAGCTTTCTTT.

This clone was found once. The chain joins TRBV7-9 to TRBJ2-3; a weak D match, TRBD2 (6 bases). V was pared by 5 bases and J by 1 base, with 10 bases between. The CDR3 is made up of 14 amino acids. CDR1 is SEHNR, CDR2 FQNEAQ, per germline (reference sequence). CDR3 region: CASSLPGGTDTQYF. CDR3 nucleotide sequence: TGTGCCAGCAGCCTACCGGGGGGCACAGATACGCAGTATTTT.

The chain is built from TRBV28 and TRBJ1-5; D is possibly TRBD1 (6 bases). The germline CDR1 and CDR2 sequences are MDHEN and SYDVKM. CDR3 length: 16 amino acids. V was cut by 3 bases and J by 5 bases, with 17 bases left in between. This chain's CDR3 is CASSFMTGASDQPQHF. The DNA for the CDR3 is TGTGCCAGCAGTTTTATGACAGGCGCCTCGGATCAGCCCCAGCATTTT.

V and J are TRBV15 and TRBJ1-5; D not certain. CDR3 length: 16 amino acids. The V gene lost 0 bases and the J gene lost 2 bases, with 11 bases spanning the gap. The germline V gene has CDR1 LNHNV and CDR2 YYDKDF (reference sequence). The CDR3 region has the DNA TGTGCCACCAGCAGAGACGGGAGAACGGGCAATCAGCCCCAGCATTTT. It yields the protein CATSRDGRTGNQPQHF. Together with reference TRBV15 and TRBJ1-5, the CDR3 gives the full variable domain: DAMVIQNPRYQVTQFGKPVTLSCSQTLNHNVMYWYQQKSSQAPKLLFHYYDKDFNNEADTPDNFQSRRPNTSFCFLDIRSPGLGDTAMYLCATSRDGRTGNQPQHFGDGTRLSIL.

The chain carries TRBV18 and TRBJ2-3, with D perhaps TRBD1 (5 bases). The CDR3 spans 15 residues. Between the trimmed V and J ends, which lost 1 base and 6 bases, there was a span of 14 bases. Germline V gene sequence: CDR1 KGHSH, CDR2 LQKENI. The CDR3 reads CASSPLAGSIDTQYF. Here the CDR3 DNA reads TGTGCCAGCTCACCACTCGCAGGGTCAATCGATACGCAGTATTTT.

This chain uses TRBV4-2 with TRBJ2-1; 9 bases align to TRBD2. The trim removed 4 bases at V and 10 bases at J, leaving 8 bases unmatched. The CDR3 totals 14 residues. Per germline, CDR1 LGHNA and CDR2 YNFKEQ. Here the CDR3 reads CASSLGGLAAEQFF. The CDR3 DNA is TGTGCCAGCAGCCTTGGGGGACTAGCTGCCGAGCAGTTCTTC.